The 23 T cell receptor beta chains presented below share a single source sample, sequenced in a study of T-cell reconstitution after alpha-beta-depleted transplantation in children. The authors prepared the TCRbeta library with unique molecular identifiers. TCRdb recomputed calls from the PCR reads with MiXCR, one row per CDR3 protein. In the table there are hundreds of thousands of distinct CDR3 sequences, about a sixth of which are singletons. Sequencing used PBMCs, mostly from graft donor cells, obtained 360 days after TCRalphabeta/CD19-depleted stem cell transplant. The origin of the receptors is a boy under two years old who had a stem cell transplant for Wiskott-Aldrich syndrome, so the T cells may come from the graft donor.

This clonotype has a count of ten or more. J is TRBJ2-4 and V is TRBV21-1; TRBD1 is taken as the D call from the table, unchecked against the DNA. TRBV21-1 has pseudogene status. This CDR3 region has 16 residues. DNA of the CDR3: TGTGCCAGCAGCAAAACTGGGGGCCTAGCCAAAAACATTCAGTACTTC. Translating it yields CASSKTGGLAKNIQYF.

CDR3 residues: CSADERTGELFF. CDR3 coding DNA: TGCAGCGCCGACGAGCGAACCGGGGAGCTGTTTTTT. V gene TRBV29-1 combines with J gene TRBJ2-2; D uncertain. V dropped 7 bases and J dropped 5 bases, with 11 bases sitting between them. Germline CDR1 is SQVTM and CDR2 is ANQGSEA. The length of the CDR3 is 12 residues.

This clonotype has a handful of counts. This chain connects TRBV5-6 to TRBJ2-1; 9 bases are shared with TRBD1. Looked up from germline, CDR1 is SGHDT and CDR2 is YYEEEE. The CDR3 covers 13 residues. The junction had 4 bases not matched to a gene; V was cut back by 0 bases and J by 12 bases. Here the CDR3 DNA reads TGTGCCAGCAGCTTGGTGACAGGGGGTGGGCAGTTCTTC. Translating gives CASSLVTGGGQFF.

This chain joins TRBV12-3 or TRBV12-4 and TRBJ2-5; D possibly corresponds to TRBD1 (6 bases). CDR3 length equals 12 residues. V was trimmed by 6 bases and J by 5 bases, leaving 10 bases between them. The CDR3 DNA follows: TGTGCCAGCAGGCGTAGGGGGGAGACCCAGTACTTC. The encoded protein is CASRRRGETQYF.

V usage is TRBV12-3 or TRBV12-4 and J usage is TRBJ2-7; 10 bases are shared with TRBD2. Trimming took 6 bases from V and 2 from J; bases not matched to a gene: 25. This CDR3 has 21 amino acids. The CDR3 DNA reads TGTGCCAGCAGCTTATTCTACCCTAGCGGGAGCCTCCGGGTAAATCCCTACGAGCAGTACTTC. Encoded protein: CASSLFYPSGSLRVNPYEQYF.

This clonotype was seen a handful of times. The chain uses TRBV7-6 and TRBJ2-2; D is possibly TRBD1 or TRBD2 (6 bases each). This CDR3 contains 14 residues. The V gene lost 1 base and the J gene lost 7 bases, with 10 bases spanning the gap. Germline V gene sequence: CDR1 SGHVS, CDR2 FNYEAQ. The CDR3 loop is CASSLGGALGELFF. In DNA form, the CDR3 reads TGTGCCAGCAGCTTAGGGGGGGCACTCGGGGAGCTGTTTTTT.

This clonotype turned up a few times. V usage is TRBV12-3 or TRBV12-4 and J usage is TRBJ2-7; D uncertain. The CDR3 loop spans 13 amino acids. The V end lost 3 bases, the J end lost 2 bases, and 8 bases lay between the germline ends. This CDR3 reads CASSLYYPYEQYF. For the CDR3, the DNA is TGTGCCAGCAGTTTGTACTACCCCTACGAGCAGTACTTC.

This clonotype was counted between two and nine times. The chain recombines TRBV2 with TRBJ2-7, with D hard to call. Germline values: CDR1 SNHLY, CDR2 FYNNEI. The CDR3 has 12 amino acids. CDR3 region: CASLGILYEQYF. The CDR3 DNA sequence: TGTGCATCCCTCGGCATCCTCTACGAGCAGTACTTC.

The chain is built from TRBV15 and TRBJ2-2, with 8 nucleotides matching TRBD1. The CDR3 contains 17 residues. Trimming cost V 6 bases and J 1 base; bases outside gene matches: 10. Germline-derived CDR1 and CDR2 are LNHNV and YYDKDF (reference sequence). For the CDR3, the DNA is TGTGCCACCAGTCAGCAGGGGGCAATTAAGAACACCGGGGAGCTGTTTTTT. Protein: CATSQQGAIKNTGELFF.

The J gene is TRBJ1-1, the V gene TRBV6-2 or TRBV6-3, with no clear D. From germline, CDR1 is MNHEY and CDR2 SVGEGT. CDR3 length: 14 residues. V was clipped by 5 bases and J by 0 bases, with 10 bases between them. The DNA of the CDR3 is TGTGCCAGCAGTACACGTTGGGTGAACACTGAAGCTTTCTTT. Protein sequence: CASSTRWVNTEAFF.

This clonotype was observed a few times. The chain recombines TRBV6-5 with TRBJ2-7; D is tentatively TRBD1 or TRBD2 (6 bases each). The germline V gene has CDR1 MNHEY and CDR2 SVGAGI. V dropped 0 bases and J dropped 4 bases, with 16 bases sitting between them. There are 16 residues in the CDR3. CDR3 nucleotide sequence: TGTGCCAGCAGTTACTCGATTTTGGGGGGCAAGTACGAGCAGTACTTC. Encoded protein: CASSYSILGGKYEQYF.

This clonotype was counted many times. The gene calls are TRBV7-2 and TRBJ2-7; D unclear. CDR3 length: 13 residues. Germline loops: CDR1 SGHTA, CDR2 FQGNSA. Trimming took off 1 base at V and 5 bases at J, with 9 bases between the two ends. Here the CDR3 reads CASSLGPINEQYF. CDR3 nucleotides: TGTGCCAGCAGCTTAGGCCCCATTAACGAGCAGTACTTC.

CDR3 region: CASSPGGAGSYEQYF. The DNA for the CDR3 is TGTGCCAGCAGCCCCGGGGGGGCCGGATCCTACGAGCAGTACTTC. The chain employs TRBV7-8 and TRBJ2-7; 8 bases map to TRBD2. V lost 5 bases to trimming and J lost 1 base; unmatched junction nucleotides: 7. The CDR3 contains 15 residues. Germline V gives CDR1 SGHVS, CDR2 FQNEAQ.

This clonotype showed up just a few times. CDR3 residues: CASSQDSGQQFF. The DNA of the CDR3 is TGCGCCAGCAGCCAGGACAGCGGTCAGCAGTTCTTC. V usage is TRBV5-1 and J usage is TRBJ2-1; possibly TRBD1 for D (6 bases). The germline V gene encodes CDR1 SGHRS and CDR2 YFSETQ. V dropped 4 bases and J dropped 11 bases, with 13 bases sitting between them. This CDR3 has 12 amino acids. Looking up the rest from reference TRBV5-1 and TRBJ2-1 gives the full variable domain: KAGVTQTPRYLIKTRGQQVTLSCSPISGHRSVSWYQQTPGQGLQFLFEYFSETQRNKGNFPGRFSGRQFSNSRSEMNVSTLELGDSALYLCASSQDSGQQFFGPGTRLTVL.

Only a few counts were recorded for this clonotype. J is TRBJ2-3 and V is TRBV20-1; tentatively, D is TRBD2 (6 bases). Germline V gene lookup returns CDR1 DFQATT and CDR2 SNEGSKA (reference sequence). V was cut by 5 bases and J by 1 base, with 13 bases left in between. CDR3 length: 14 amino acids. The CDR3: CSAAWDWRTDTQYF. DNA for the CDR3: TGCAGTGCTGCATGGGACTGGCGCACAGATACGCAGTATTTT.

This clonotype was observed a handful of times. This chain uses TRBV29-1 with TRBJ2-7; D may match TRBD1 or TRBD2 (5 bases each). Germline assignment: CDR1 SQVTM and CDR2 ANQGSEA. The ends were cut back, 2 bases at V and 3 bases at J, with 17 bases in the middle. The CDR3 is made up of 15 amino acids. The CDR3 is CSVEFLRDGLYEQYF. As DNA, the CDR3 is TGCAGCGTTGAATTCTTGAGGGACGGCCTCTACGAGCAGTACTTC.

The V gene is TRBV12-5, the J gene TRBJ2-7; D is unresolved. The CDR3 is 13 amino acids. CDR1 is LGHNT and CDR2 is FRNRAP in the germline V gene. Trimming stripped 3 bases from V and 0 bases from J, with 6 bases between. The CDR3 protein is CASGLGASYEQYF. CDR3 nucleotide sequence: TGTGCTAGTGGTTTAGGTGCCTCCTACGAGCAGTACTTC.

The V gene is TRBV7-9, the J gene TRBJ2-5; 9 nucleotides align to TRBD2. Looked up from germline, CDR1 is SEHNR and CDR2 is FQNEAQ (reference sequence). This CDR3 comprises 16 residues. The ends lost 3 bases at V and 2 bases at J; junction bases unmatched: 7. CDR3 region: CASSFWTSARQETQYF. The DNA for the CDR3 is TGTGCCAGCAGCTTTTGGACTAGCGCAAGACAAGAGACCCAGTACTTC.

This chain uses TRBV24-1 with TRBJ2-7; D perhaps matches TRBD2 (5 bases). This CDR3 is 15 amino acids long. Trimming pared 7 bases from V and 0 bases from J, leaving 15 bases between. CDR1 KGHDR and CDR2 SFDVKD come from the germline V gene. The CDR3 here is CATRKDFGDSYEQYF. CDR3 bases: TGTGCCACCAGGAAGGACTTCGGGGACTCCTACGAGCAGTACTTC.

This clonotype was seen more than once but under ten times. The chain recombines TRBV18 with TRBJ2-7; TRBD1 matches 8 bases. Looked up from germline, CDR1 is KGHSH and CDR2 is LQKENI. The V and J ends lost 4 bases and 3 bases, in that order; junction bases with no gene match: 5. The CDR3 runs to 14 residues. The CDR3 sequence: CASSLITGGYEQYF. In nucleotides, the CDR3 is TGTGCCAGCTCACTCATAACAGGGGGCTACGAGCAGTACTTC. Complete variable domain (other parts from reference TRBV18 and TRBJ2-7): NAGVMQNPRHLVRRRGQEARLRCSPMKGHSHVYWYRQLPEEGLKFMVYLQKENIIDESGMPKERFSAEFPKEGPSILRIQQVVRGDSAAYFCASSLITGGYEQYFGPGTRLTVT.

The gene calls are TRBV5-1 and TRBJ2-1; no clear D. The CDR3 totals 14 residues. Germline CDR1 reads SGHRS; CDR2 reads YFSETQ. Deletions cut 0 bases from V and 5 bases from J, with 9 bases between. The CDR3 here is CASSLAGPNNEQFF. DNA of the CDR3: TGCGCCAGCAGCTTGGCAGGTCCGAACAATGAGCAGTTCTTC.

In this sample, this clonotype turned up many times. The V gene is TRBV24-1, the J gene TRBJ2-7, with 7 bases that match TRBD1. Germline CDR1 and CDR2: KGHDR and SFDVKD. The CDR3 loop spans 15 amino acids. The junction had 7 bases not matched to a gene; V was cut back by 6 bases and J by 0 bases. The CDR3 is CATSPAGTDSYEQYF. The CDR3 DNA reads TGTGCCACCAGTCCAGCTGGGACAGACTCCTACGAGCAGTACTTC.

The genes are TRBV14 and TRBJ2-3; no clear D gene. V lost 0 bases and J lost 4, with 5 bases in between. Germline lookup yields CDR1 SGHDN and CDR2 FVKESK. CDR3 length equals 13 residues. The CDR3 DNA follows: TGTGCCAGCAGCCAAGATTGGCCAGATACGCAGTATTTT. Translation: CASSQDWPDTQYF.